This TCR beta chain is drawn from a study of T-cell memory formation after mild COVID-19. V lost 5 bases and J 9 bases, leaving 17 bases between the germline ends. CDR3 size: 14 residues. The V gene's germline CDR1 is SGHTA and CDR2 FQGTGA. Barcoded TCR alpha and TCR beta cDNA libraries with UMIs came from 5'RACE using constant-segment primers. TCRdb re-called the 5' RACE reads through MiXCR, storing one row per CDR3 protein. Of more than 350,000 distinct CDR3 sequences in the sample, around 21% were seen once. This clonotype originated in an adult woman who had mild COVID-19 (a few samples of this study predate the infection). Cell type and time point are not known. The chain combines TRBV7-3 with TRBJ2-1, with D possibly being TRBD2 (5 bases). Sequencing was carried out using PBMCs or a T cell subset sorted from them (not recorded which). In DNA, the CDR3 is TGTGCCAGCAGCCAAGGCGTGGACGCGGGTGAGCAGTTCTTC. Translated: CASSQGVDAGEQFF.